The 15 T cell receptor beta chains below all came from one sample that was sequenced in a study of a mutant IDH1 vaccine in newly diagnosed glioma. No antigen has been identified for these receptors. Time point given: week 47, end of study. Each dose delivered 300 ug of mutant IDH1 20-mer peptide subcutaneously with imiquimod. TCRdb's table, derived via immunoSEQ multiplex PCR, lists solely in-frame clones and lacks some. The sample carries 56,000 or so clones, over 70% recorded once. The sample in question was PBMCs, obtained from a glioma patient whose treatment included an IDH1 peptide vaccine. These receptors originate from a man aged 45-65 years with glioma.

This clone showed up just a few times. The V call is TRBV5-5, the J call TRBJ1-1; D remains unclear. The CDR3 runs 15 residues. V was shortened by 4 bases and J by 0 bases, with 13 bases between the two germline ends. Germline CDR1 reads SGHKS; CDR2 reads YYEKEE (reference sequence). Written as DNA, the CDR3 is TGTGCCAGCAGCCTAAATCTTAGGATGAACACTGAAGCTTTCTTT. Amino acid sequence: CASSLNLRMNTEAFF.

The chain carries TRBV4-3 and TRBJ2-7, with TRBD1 matching 9 bases. The germline V gene has CDR1 LGHNA and CDR2 YSLEER. With 3 bases clipped from V and 7 bases from J, the junction kept 7 bases outside the gene matches. The CDR3 has 14 amino acids. CDR3 nucleotide sequence: TGCGCCAGCAGCCAGGGGACAGGGTCACGAGAGCAGTACTTC. It translates to CASSQGTGSREQYF.

The J gene is TRBJ2-2, the V gene TRBV2; D unclear. Trimming left V 7 bases short and J 0 bases short, with 9 bases between. The V gene's germline CDR1 is SNHLY and CDR2 FYNNEI. The CDR3 runs to 14 residues. As DNA, the CDR3 is TGTGCCAGCAAAGGGCTGGCGAACACCGGGGAGCTGTTTTTT. Protein sequence: CASKGLANTGELFF. Full variable domain (remainder filled in from reference TRBV2 and TRBJ2-2): EPEVTQTPSHQVTQMGQEVILRCVPISNHLYFYWYRQILGQKVEFLVSFYNNEISEKSEIFDDQFSVERPDGSNFTLKIRSTKLEDSAMYFCASKGLANTGELFFGEGSRLTVL.

This clone was found a few times. This rearrangement joins TRBV6-5 to TRBJ1-1; a weak D match, TRBD1 (5 bases). Germline CDR1 and CDR2: MNHEY and SVGAGI. V dropped 7 bases and J dropped 5 bases, with 14 bases sitting between them. The CDR3 spans 13 residues. The CDR3 spells CASTFGGGTEAFF. DNA for the CDR3: TGTGCCAGCACTTTTGGGGGGGGGACTGAAGCTTTCTTT.

The gene calls are TRBV2 and TRBJ1-2; no firm D call. V was cut by 6 bases and J by 3 bases, with 17 bases left in between. There are 15 residues in the CDR3. Germline V CDR1 and CDR2: SNHLY, FYNNEI. The CDR3: CASRGRALRDYGYTF. CDR3 sequence (DNA): TGTGCCAGCAGGGGGAGGGCCCTCAGAGACTATGGCTACACCTTC.

The chain is built from TRBV5-4 and TRBJ2-3, with 14 bases aligning to TRBD2. This CDR3 is 16 amino acids long. V gave up 4 bases and J gave up 5 bases; unmatched junction bases: 6. The germline CDR1 and CDR2 sequences are SGHNT and YYREEE (reference sequence). CDR3 DNA sequence: TGTGCCAGCAGCCGACTAGCGGGGGGGCAAAAAGATACGCAGTATTTT. The encoded protein is CASSRLAGGQKDTQYF.

The chain carries TRBV19 and TRBJ1-5; D remains unclear. The CDR3 runs to 14 residues. V lost 1 base and J 6 bases, leaving 10 bases between the germline ends. Germline V lookup: CDR1 LNHDA, CDR2 SQIVND (reference sequence). Here the CDR3 reads CASSIGSVGQPQHF. In nucleotides, the CDR3 is TGTGCCAGTAGTATAGGAAGTGTAGGTCAGCCCCAGCATTTT.

The chain has TRBV6-1 and TRBJ2-3; D uncertain. Trimming left V 4 bases short and J 6 bases short, with 11 bases between. Germline CDR1 is MNHNS and CDR2 is SASEGT. CDR3 length: 13 amino acids. The CDR3, as DNA: TGTGCCAGCAGTGCAACGCGACGGGATACGCAGTATTTT. This translates into CASSATRRDTQYF.

The chain is built from TRBV6-4 and TRBJ1-1, with TRBD1 identical over 10 bases. Germline V gene lookup returns CDR1 MRHNA and CDR2 SNTAGT. The CDR3 is 13 amino acids. V lost 6 bases to trimming and J lost 3 bases; unmatched junction nucleotides: 1. The CDR3 DNA reads TGTGCCAGCAGGGGGACAGGGGACACTGAAGCTTTCTTT. Its protein is CASRGTGDTEAFF.

V usage is TRBV6-1 and J usage is TRBJ2-7; D call uncertain. The CDR3 totals 14 residues. The V end was cut by 10 bases, the J end by 5 bases, with 21 bases between. Per the germline V gene, CDR1 is MNHNS and CDR2 is SASEGT. The CDR3 loop reads CATLQRGVVNEQYF. CDR3 in DNA: TGTGCCACGCTCCAAAGAGGTGTTGTCAACGAGCAGTACTTC.

The genes are TRBV30 and TRBJ2-1, with D uncertain. Germline assignment: CDR1 GTSNPN and CDR2 SVGIG (reference sequence). The length of the CDR3 is 13 residues. Trimming stripped 3 bases from V and 11 bases from J, with 17 bases between. CDR3 sequence reads: CAWRSLGNDKQFF. CDR3 sequence (DNA): TGTGCCTGGAGAAGTCTAGGGAATGATAAGCAGTTCTTC.

This chain joins TRBV10-1 and TRBJ1-5; TRBD1 is a possible D gene (6 bases). Per germline, CDR1 WNHNN and CDR2 SYGVQD (reference sequence). V was trimmed by 8 bases and J by 1 base, leaving 12 bases between them. The CDR3 sequence is 14 residues long. In DNA form, the CDR3 reads TGCGCCAGCCGCCCAGGGGAGAGCAATCAGCCCCAGCATTTT. Translation: CASRPGESNQPQHF.

The rearrangement joins TRBV10-3 to TRBJ2-7; possibly TRBD2 for D (5 bases). Germline lookup yields CDR1 ENHRY and CDR2 SYGVKD. V lost 0 bases and J lost 1, with 10 bases in between. The CDR3 length is 15 residues. CDR3 in DNA: TGTGCCATCAGTGAGTCTGGCGGGTCGTCCTACGAGCAGTACTTC. As protein: CAISESGGSSYEQYF.

This clone was detected only a few times. V and J are TRBV2 and TRBJ2-1, with a weak D call TRBD2 (6 bases). Germline V gene data show CDR1 as SNHLY and CDR2 as FYNNEI. This CDR3 has 15 residues. V dropped 7 bases and J dropped 0 bases, with 13 bases sitting between them. CDR3 region: CASKEDGSSYNEQFF. CDR3 bases: TGTGCCAGCAAGGAAGACGGGAGCTCCTACAATGAGCAGTTCTTC.

The rearrangement joins TRBV2 to TRBJ1-5; D might be TRBD1 (6 bases). This CDR3 spans 15 amino acids. Germline lookup yields CDR1 SNHLY and CDR2 FYNNEI. V gave up 4 bases and J gave up 4 bases, with 14 bases separating them. CDR3 sequence reads: CASSGGAQGNQPQHF. CDR3 nucleotides: TGTGCCAGCAGTGGGGGGGCTCAAGGAAATCAGCCCCAGCATTTT.